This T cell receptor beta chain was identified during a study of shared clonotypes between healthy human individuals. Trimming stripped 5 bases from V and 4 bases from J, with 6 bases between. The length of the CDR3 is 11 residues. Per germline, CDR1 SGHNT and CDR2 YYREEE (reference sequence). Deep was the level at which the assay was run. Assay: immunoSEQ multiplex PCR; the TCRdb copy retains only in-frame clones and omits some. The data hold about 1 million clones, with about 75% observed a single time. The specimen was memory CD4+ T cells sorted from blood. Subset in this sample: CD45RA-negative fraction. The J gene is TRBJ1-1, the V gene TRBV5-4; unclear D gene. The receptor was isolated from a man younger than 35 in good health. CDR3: CASSSVTEAFF. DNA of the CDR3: TGTGCCAGCAGTTCGGTCACTGAAGCTTTCTTT.